This T cell receptor (beta chain) was captured in a study of blood T cells in healthy people across ages (dated by TCRdb to 2015 to 2017). Background on the whole study: In model experiments, template switching captured roughly one uniquely barcoded TCR beta cDNA molecule for every two T cells. The study measured age-related changes in TCR beta repertoire diversity using deep sequencing normalized with unique cDNA molecular identifiers. The donors were split into four age groups: young (average about 15 years), middle-aged (more than 35), aged (approximately 60) and long-lived (about 82). To avoid experimental bias, donors of different ages were randomly spread across the sequencing lanes. Using the same blood draw, the study looked at two additional independent replicas of 1 million unique cDNA reads for two donors, one aged 18 to 30 and the other aged 80 or older. Broader findings and caveats from the paper: The long-lived group showed more naive CD4+ T cells, fewer expanded clones and increased TCR diversity than the aged group, suggesting age selection. There was a strong correlation between observed TCR beta diversity and the percentage of naive T cells measured by flow cytometry. Estimates of total diversity based on one million sequenced T cells were considered lower bounds and underestimates. Observed TCR beta diversity per million T cells fell roughly linearly with age, and a significant reduction was already apparent by age about 43. The CMV infection status of donors was not known, potentially confounding age-related changes in expanded clonotypes. Since profiling was done on bulk unsorted PBMCs, naive and antigen-experienced compartments could not be conclusively compared.

The roughly 39 donors, aged roughly 6 to 95 years, were systemically healthy Caucasian individuals from Russia. Each donor gave ten milliliters of peripheral blood, drawn into EDTA-treated Vacutainer tubes. PBMCs were isolated by Ficoll-Paque density-gradient centrifugation, with at least 7 million obtained per sample. Total RNA was extracted from PBMCs with Trizol reagent, with at least 6 micrograms obtained per sample. The percentages of naive CD45RAhigh/CD27high T cells were determined by flow cytometry on a PBMC aliquot from every donor. About this clonotype: Which antigen it targets is not known. One base away there is no much larger clone; base qualities are not given.

The method was 5' RACE. Sequencing relied on an Illumina HiSeq 2500. The second PCR ran for roughly 7 to 11 cycles and used a J-beta primer mix along with a sample-barcoded 5' primer. A template-switch 5' adaptor carrying 12 random nucleotides introduced a unique molecular identifier onto each TCR beta cDNA molecule. Each sample yielded at least 2.5 million CDR3-containing paired-end reads. First-strand cDNA synthesis was performed from all RNA using the Mint cDNA synthesis kit, with priming by a TRBC-specific oligonucleotide. All cDNA was treated with uracil-DNA glycosylase and then went through a first 18-cycle PCR with the universal primers M1SS and BC2_uni_R. The original pipeline was this. For normalization, 1 million high-quality reads, each with a distinct molecular identifier, were randomly selected from each sample. Instead of being binned into consensus sequences, reads that shared molecular identifiers were thrown out. MiTCR, run with a Q25 quality threshold and the strictest error-elimination algorithm, handled CDR3 identification, clonotype clustering and error correction. A nonparametric unseen species model with Euler transformation was used to estimate a lower bound on total TCR beta diversity. Clones were called with MiXCR by TCRdb after fastp trimmed the public reads at Q25, and only in-frame beta chains were retained. Rows matching on CDR3 protein sequence are summarized as one entry with the most common DNA and genes. The V and J calls were not made by the authors but by TCRdb's processing. The sample yields around 1,600,000 distinct CDR3 sequences; about 45% were counted once. Less than 5% of the sample lies in the top ten.

Measured from the cysteine to the phenylalanine, the CDR3 is 12 residues long. The only DNA kept is the CDR3, 36 bases in frame from the first base. Taken from the germline V gene, the CDR1 and CDR2 loops are SNHLY and FYNNEI. V was cut back by 3 bases and J by 5 bases, leaving a gap of 8 bases between them. The origin of this receptor is a woman aged 18-29 years in good health. The sequence joins TRBV2 to TRBJ2-7; the D segment might be TRBD1 or TRBD2, since each matches 5 bases. The specimen sequenced was blood. The CDR3 region reads CASSDQGDEQYF. The DNA sequence reads TGTGCCAGCAGTGATCAGGGAGACGAGCAGTACTTC.